The clone carrying this T cell receptor (beta chain) came up once. Its matching antigen is unknown. The entry originates in a study of lymphopenia after photon versus proton radiotherapy. General study points: Under photons, naive T cells and diversity fell while effector/memory populations rose. Post-nadir TCR diversity decline inversely tracked overall survival among those who died. Oligoclonal CD8+ Temra expansion after nadir drove photon patients' diversity drop.

V shed 4 bases and J 2 bases; nucleotides not matched to a gene: 8. This CDR3 has 15 residues. Germline CDR1 reads SGHRS; CDR2 reads YFSETQ. Generated by immunoSEQ multiplex PCR, the TCRdb table keeps only in-frame clones and is missing some. The profile covers approximately 45,000 clones, with roughly 85% appearing a single time and 2.2% taken by the ten largest. The sequence was obtained from a man aged 35-49 years with gastric cancer. Source: peripheral blood, taken from a patient treated with photon-based radiotherapy. The chain has TRBV5-1 and TRBJ2-7, with 8 bases aligning to TRBD1. In DNA form, the CDR3 reads TGCGCCAGCAGCGGGGGACAGGAACCAACCTACGAGCAGTACTTC. Translated: CASSGGQEPTYEQYF.